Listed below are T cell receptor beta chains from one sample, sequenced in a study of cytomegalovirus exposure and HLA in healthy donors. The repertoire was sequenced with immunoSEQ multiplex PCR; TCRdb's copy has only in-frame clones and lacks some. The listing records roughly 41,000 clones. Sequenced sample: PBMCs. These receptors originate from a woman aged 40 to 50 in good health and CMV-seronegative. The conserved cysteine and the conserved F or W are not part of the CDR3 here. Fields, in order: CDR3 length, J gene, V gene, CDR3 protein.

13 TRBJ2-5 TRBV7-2 ASSRPGPIQATQY
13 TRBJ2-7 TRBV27 ASSAVWGKGGEQY
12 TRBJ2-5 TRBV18 ASSPRSGRETQY
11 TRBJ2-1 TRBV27 ASSSQTGNEQF
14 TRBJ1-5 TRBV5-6 ASSYYPGSSNQPQH
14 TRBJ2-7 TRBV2 TSSPGSGLGNHEQY
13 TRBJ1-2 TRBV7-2 ASSGRTGAFYGYT
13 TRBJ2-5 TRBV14 ASRHGGEGQETQY
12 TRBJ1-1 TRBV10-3 AISQQGMNTEAF
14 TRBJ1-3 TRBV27 ASSSWAGNSGNTIY
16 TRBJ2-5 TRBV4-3 ASSQRKPGSGIQETQY